These 12 T cell receptor beta chains came from one sample sequenced in a study of cytomegalovirus exposure and HLA in healthy donors (dated 2017 in TCRdb). The library was obtained by the immunoSEQ multiplex PCR assay. A mixture of 60 forward primers for TCR Vbeta segments and 13 reverse primers for TCR Jbeta segments was used in the multiplex PCR. In TCRdb, the immuneACCESS table is reduced to in-frame sequences with V and J assigned. These tables do not hold every clone; where another copy was compared, an unresolved V gene accounts for under half, and the others remain unexplained. The sample table shows tens of thousands of clones, and more than 60% are seen once. Approximately 20% of the sample is in the top ten clones. Source material: PBMCs. The receptors originated from a woman between 40 and 55 years old in good health and CMV-seropositive.

The chain joins TRBV2 to TRBJ2-1; TRBD2 matches 12 bases. CDR1 SNHLY and CDR2 FYNNEI come from the germline V gene. V was clipped by 0 bases and J by 10 bases; unmatched bases: 10. The CDR3 runs 17 residues. This chain's CDR3 is CASSEARPSGGAGEQFF. In nucleotides, the CDR3 is TGTGCCAGCAGTGAAGCCCGCCCTAGCGGGGGGGCCGGGGAGCAGTTCTTC.

The J gene is TRBJ1-5, the V gene TRBV7-2; weak D call: TRBD1 (6 bases). V dropped 1 base and J dropped 7 bases, with 11 bases sitting between them. Germline values: CDR1 SGHTA, CDR2 FQGNSA. This CDR3 is 14 amino acids long. In nucleotides, the CDR3 is TGTGCCAGCAGCTTAGGTGGGGGCGGCCAGCCCCAGCATTTT. Translated: CASSLGGGGQPQHF. Complete variable domain (other parts from reference TRBV7-2 and TRBJ1-5): GAGVSQSPSNKVTEKGKDVELRCDPISGHTALYWYRQSLGQGLEFLIYFQGNSAPDKSGLPSDRFSAERTGGSVSTLTIQRTQQEDSAVYLCASSLGGGGQPQHFGDGTRLSIL.

V and J are TRBV6-1 and TRBJ2-1; D is uncertain. The CDR3 is made up of 15 amino acids. The V and J ends lost 4 bases and 4 bases respectively, with 14 bases between them. Germline CDR1 is MNHNS and CDR2 is SASEGT. This chain's CDR3 is CASSGRAKPYNEQFF. DNA for the CDR3: TGTGCCAGCAGTGGGAGAGCCAAACCTTACAATGAGCAGTTCTTC.

The chain is built from TRBV28 and TRBJ1-2; a possible D gene is TRBD1 (6 bases). V gave up 3 bases and J gave up 11 bases, with 13 bases separating them. This CDR3 is built from 12 residues. The germline V gene encodes CDR1 MDHEN and CDR2 SYDVKM. In nucleotides, the CDR3 is TGTGCCAGCAGTTTGCGGGGGCAAGGTTACACCTTC. It translates to CASSLRGQGYTF.

The gene calls are TRBV12-5 and TRBJ2-3; the D is unclear. Trimming cost V 6 bases and J 6 bases, with 7 bases left between them. The CDR3 length is 11 residues. The germline V gene has CDR1 LGHNT and CDR2 FRNRAP. The CDR3 loop reads CASGAGDTQYF. The CDR3 DNA reads as TGTGCTAGTGGGGCCGGGGATACGCAGTATTTT.

The chain combines TRBV5-6 with TRBJ2-1; TRBD1 aligns across 7 bases. Losses at the gene ends were 0 bases for V and 5 bases for J; bases not matched to a gene: 14. The CDR3 has 18 amino acids. The germline gives CDR1 SGHDT, CDR2 YYEEEE. CDR3 DNA: TGTGCCAGCAGCTTGGTGGCTAGGCTGGACAGGAGCCACAATGAGCAGTTCTTC. This translates into CASSLVARLDRSHNEQFF.

The chain is built from TRBV19 and TRBJ1-1; perhaps TRBD1 as D (6 bases). Deletions cut 5 bases from V and 6 bases from J, with 22 bases between. This CDR3 is built from 16 residues. CDR1 LNHDA and CDR2 SQIVND come from the germline V gene (reference sequence). CDR3 in DNA: TGTGCCAGTAGTCCACCGTTGGACAGTCTAGGGGCTGAAGCTTTCTTT. It translates to CASSPPLDSLGAEAFF.

The rearrangement joins TRBV10-3 to TRBJ2-7; TRBD1 matches at 7 bases. The V segment lost 4 bases and the J segment 5 bases; nucleotides outside the gene matches: 8. The CDR3 totals 14 residues. CDR1 is ENHRY and CDR2 is SYGVKD in the germline V gene. CDR3 DNA sequence: TGTGCCATCAGTGCCCGGACAGGCTTCAACGAGCAGTACTTC. Residues: CAISARTGFNEQYF.

CDR3: CASSSQGKDYTF. CDR3 DNA sequence: TGCGCCAGCAGCTCGCAGGGTAAAGACTACACCTTC. The chain uses TRBV5-1 and TRBJ1-2, with a possible D match to TRBD1 (5 bases). The CDR3 extends over 12 amino acids. Germline V CDR1 and CDR2: SGHRS, YFSETQ. V was trimmed by 3 bases and J by 10 bases, leaving 13 bases between them.

The CDR3 sequence: CASSPHDGESYEQYF. Here the CDR3 DNA reads TGTGCCAGCAGTCCCCATGACGGGGAATCCTACGAGCAGTACTTC. The chain links TRBV6-1 to TRBJ2-7, with a tentative D call TRBD2 (5 bases). The CDR3 sequence is 15 residues long. V was clipped by 5 bases and J by 1 base, with 15 bases between them. Per the germline V gene, CDR1 is MNHNS and CDR2 is SASEGT.

The V call is TRBV4-1, the J call TRBJ2-1; 8 bases are shared with TRBD2. Germline CDR1 and CDR2: MGHRA and YSYEKL. The CDR3 totals 15 residues. With 0 bases clipped from V and 6 bases from J, the junction kept 4 bases outside the gene matches. This CDR3 reads CASSQETGGRNEQFF. DNA of the CDR3: TGCGCCAGCAGCCAAGAGACGGGGGGGCGCAATGAGCAGTTCTTC.

J is TRBJ1-5 and V is TRBV6-6, with D perhaps matching TRBD1 (5 bases). The CDR3 extends over 16 amino acids. V was pared by 0 bases and J by 8 bases, with 17 bases between. From germline, CDR1 is MNHNY and CDR2 SVGAGI (reference sequence). CDR3 residues: CASSYSGGKEKKPQHF. In DNA form, the CDR3 reads TGTGCCAGCAGTTACTCTGGGGGGAAGGAGAAAAAGCCCCAGCATTTT.